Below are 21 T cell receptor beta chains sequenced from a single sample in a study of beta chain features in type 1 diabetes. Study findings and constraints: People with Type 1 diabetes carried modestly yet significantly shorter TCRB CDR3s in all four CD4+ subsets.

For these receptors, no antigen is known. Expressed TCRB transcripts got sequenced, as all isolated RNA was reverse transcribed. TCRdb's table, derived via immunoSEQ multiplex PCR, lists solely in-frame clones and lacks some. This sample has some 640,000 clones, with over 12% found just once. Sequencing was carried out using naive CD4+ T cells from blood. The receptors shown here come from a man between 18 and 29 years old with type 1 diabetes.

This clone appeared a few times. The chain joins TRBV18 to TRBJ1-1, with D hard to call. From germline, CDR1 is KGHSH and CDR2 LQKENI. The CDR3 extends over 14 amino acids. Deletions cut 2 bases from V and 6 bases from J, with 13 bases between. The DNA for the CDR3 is TGTGCCAGCTCACCAGTATCGGTCGGCGCTGAAGCTTTCTTT. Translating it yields CASSPVSVGAEAFF.

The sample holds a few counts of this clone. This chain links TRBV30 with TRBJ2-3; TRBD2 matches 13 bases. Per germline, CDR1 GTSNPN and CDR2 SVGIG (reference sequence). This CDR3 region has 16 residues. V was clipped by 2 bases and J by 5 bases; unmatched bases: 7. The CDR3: CAWSIGLAGAGDTQYF. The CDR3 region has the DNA TGTGCCTGGAGTATCGGACTAGCGGGAGCAGGAGATACGCAGTATTTT.

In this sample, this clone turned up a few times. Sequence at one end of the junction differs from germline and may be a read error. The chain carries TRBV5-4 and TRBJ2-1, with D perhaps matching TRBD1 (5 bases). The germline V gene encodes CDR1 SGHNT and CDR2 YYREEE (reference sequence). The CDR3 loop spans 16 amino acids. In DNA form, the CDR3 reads TGTGCCAGCAGGTTGGACCTACCACAGGTTTACAATGAGCAGTTCTTC. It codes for CASRLDLPQVYNEQFF.

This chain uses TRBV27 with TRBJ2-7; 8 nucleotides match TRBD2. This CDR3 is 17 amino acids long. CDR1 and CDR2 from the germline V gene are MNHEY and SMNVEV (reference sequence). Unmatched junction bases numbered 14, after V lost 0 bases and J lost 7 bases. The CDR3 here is CASSLSRAGATSGEQYF. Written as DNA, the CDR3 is TGTGCCAGCAGTTTATCGCGAGCGGGGGCAACCTCCGGGGAGCAGTACTTC.

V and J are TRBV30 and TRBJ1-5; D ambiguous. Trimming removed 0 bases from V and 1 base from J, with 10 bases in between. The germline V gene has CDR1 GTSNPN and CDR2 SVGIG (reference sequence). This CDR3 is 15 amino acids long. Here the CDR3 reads CAWSVGNPSNQPQHF. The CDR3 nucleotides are TGTGCCTGGAGTGTAGGTAACCCAAGCAATCAGCCCCAGCATTTT.

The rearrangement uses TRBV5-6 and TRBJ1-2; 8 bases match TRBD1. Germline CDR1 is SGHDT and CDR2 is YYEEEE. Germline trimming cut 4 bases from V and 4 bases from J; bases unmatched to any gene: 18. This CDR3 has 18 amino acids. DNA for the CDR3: TGTGCCAGCAGCCACACACCGGGACAGGCGATCCGCGCCTATGGCTACACCTTC. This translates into CASSHTPGQAIRAYGYTF.

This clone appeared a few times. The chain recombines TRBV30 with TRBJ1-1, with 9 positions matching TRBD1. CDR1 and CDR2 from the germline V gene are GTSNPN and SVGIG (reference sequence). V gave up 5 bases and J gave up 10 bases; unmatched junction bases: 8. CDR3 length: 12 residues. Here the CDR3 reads CAWGRSGQGAFF. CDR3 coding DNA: TGTGCCTGGGGCCGGTCGGGACAGGGAGCTTTCTTT.

CDR3 nucleotide sequence: TGTGCCAGCAGGGGGGTTCAGAGCACCGGGGAGCTGTTTTTT. This codes for CASRGVQSTGELFF. V gene TRBV5-4 combines with J gene TRBJ2-2; D could derive from TRBD1 or TRBD2 (5 bases each). This CDR3 contains 14 residues. Germline V CDR1 and CDR2: SGHNT, YYREEE (reference sequence). The V and J ends lost 5 bases and 4 bases respectively, with 12 bases between them.

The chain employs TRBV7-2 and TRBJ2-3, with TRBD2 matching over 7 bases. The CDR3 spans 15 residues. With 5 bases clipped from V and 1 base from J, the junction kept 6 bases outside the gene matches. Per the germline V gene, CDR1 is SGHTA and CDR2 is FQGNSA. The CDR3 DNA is TGTGCCAGCAGCGCCGGGAGGCTTGGCACAGATACGCAGTATTTT. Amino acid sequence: CASSAGRLGTDTQYF.

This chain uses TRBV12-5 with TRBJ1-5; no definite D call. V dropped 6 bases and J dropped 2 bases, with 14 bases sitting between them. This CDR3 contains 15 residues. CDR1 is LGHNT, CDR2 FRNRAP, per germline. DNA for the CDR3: TGTGCTAGTGGCCCCCATAGAGACGGCAATCAGCCCCAGCATTTT. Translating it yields CASGPHRDGNQPQHF.

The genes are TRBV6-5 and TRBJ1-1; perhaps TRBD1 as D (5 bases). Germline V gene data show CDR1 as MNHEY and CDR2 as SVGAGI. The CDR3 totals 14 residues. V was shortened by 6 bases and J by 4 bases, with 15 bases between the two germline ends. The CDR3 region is CASRSGSLGTEAFF. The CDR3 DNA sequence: TGTGCCAGCAGGTCAGGGTCCTTGGGCACTGAAGCTTTCTTT.

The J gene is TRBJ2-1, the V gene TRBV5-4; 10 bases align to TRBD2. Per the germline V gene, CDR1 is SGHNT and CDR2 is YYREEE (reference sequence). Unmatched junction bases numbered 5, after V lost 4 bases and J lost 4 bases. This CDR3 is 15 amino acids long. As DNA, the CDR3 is TGTGCCAGCAGCGACATAGCGGGGGGATACAATGAGCAGTTCTTC. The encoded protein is CASSDIAGGYNEQFF. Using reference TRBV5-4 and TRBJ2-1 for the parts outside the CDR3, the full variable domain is ETGVTQSPTHLIKTRGQQVTLRCSSQSGHNTVSWYQQALGQGPQFIFQYYREEENGRGNFPPRFSGLQFPNYSSELNVNALELDDSALYLCASSDIAGGYNEQFFGPGTRLTVL.

The CDR3 spells CASSADSYEQYF. The CDR3 nucleotides read TGTGCCAGTAGTGCGGACAGCTACGAGCAGTACTTC. V usage is TRBV19 and J usage is TRBJ2-7; tentatively, D is TRBD1 (6 bases). The CDR3 covers 12 residues. Per germline, CDR1 LNHDA and CDR2 SQIVND (reference sequence). V was pared by 5 bases and J by 3 bases, with 8 bases between.

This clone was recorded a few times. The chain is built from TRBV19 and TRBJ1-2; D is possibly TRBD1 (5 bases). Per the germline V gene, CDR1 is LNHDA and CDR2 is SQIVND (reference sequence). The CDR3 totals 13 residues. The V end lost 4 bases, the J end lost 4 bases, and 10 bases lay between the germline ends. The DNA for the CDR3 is TGTGCCAGTAGTACTCAACAGGTCTATGGCTACACCTTC. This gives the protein CASSTQQVYGYTF.

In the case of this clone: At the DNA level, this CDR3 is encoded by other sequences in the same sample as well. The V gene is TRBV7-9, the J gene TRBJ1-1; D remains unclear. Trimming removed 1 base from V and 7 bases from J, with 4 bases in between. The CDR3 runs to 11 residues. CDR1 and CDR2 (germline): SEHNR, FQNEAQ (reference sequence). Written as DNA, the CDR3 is TGTGCCAGCAGCTTAGTCGTTGAAGCTTTCTTT. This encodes CASSLVVEAFF.

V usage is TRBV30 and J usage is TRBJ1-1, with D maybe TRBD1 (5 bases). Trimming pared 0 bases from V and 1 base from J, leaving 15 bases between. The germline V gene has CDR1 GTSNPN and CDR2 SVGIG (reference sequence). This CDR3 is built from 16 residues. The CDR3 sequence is CAWSVVGDWANTEAFF. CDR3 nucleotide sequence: TGTGCCTGGAGTGTCGTCGGGGACTGGGCGAACACTGAAGCTTTCTTT.

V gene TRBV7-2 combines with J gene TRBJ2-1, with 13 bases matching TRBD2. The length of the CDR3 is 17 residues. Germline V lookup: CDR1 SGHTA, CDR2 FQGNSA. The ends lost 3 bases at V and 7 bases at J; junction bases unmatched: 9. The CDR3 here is CASSFGLAGVGSNEQFF. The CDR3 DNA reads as TGTGCCAGCAGCTTCGGACTAGCGGGAGTTGGGTCAAATGAGCAGTTCTTC.

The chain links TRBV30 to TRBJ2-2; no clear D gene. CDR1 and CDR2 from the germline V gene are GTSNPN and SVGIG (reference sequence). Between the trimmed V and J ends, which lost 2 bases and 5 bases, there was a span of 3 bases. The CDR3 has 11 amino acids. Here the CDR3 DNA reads TGTGCCTGGAGTATGACCGGGGAGCTGTTTTTT. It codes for CAWSMTGELFF.

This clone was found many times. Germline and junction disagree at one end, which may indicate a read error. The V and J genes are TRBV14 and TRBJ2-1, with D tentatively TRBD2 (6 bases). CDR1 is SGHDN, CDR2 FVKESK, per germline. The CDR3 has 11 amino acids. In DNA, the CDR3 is TGTGCCAGCGGACCGGGACTTCCTCAGCTCTTC. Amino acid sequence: CASGPGLPQLF.

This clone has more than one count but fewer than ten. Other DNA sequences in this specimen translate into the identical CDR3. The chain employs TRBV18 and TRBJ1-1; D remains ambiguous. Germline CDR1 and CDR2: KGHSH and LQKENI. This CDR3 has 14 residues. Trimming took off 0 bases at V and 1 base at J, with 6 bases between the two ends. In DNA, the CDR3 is TGTGCCAGCTCACCACCGGCGGGGAACACTGAAGCTTTCTTT. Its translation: CASSPPAGNTEAFF.

CDR3 coding DNA: TGTGCCAGCAGCACCTCACCGGGGTCTGGAGGGGCAAACACTGAAGCTTTCTTT. This encodes CASSTSPGSGGANTEAFF. J is TRBJ1-1 and V is TRBV7-2; TRBD1 is a possible D gene (5 bases). V shed 5 bases and J shed 2 bases, with 24 bases lying between them. Germline V lookup: CDR1 SGHTA, CDR2 FQGNSA. There are 18 residues in the CDR3. Full variable domain (rest looked up from reference TRBV7-2 and TRBJ1-1): GAGVSQSPSNKVTEKGKDVELRCDPISGHTALYWYRQSLGQGLEFLIYFQGNSAPDKSGLPSDRFSAERTGGSVSTLTIQRTQQEDSAVYLCASSTSPGSGGANTEAFFGQGTRLTVV.